The entry below gives a single T cell receptor (beta chain) sequence along with its context. This entry comes from a study of blood T cell repertoires in COVID-19. Across the study: PBMCs, B-cell-depleted T cells, or T cells provided the cDNA or gDNA that made up the material.

Assay: immunoSEQ multiplex PCR; the TCRdb copy retains only in-frame clones and omits some. The table lists about 170,000 clones, 86% of them singletons. V shed 6 bases and J 2 bases; nucleotides not matched to a gene: 10. This CDR3 comprises 15 residues. Germline V gene sequence: CDR1 SGHKS, CDR2 YYEKEE (reference sequence). The TCR was taken from a woman aged 60-75 years with COVID-19, enrolled during active disease. The chain carries TRBV5-5 and TRBJ2-7, with 8 bases identical to TRBD1. Material: peripheral blood. Written as DNA, the CDR3 is TGTGCCAGCAAACCGGCAGGGGGCGAGACCTACGAGCAGTACTTC. This sequence encodes CASKPAGGETYEQYF.